The 24 T cell receptor beta chains listed next were all sequenced from one sample in a study of identifying expanded T cells in peripheral blood. Method: immunoSEQ multiplex PCR; TCRdb's copy keeps in-frame clones and lacks some. The data hold about 97,000 clones, with 88% observed a single time. Sequenced: blood. These receptor sequences come from a person aged 18 to 70 in good health.

This clone was seen only once. In DNA, the CDR3 is TGTGCCAGCTCGCCTAGGGGAACAGGTGGAATGGAGACCCAGTACTTC. Its translation: CASSPRGTGGMETQYF. V and J are TRBV18 and TRBJ2-5; TRBD1 might be the D (5 bases). The V gene's germline CDR1 is KGHSH and CDR2 LQKENI. Trimming shortened V by 6 bases and J by 5 bases, and 22 bases separated the two germline ends. The CDR3 is 16 residues long.

The V and J genes are TRBV29-1 and TRBJ1-2, with a possible D match to TRBD1 (5 bases). Germline V gene data show CDR1 as SQVTM and CDR2 as ANQGSEA. The V gene lost 6 bases and the J gene lost 3 bases, with 11 bases spanning the gap. The CDR3 runs to 12 residues. The CDR3 sequence is CSVVRGDYGYTF. The DNA for the CDR3 is TGCAGCGTAGTTAGGGGTGACTATGGCTACACCTTC.

V is TRBV6-6 and J is TRBJ2-5; the match to TRBD1 covers 9 bases. CDR1 MNHNY and CDR2 SVGAGI come from the germline V gene (reference sequence). CDR3 length: 14 residues. V was pared by 2 bases and J by 5 bases, with 3 bases of the junction left unmatched. The CDR3, as DNA: TGTGCCAGCAGTTACCGGGACAGGGTGGAGACCCAGTACTTC. It codes for CASSYRDRVETQYF.

CDR3 coding DNA: TGTGCCAGCAATCCCCCGGTGGGGGACAGGGCTAACTATGGCTACACCTTC. Its protein product is CASNPPVGDRANYGYTF. The V and J genes are TRBV28 and TRBJ1-2, with TRBD1 matching over 9 bases. The germline V gene encodes CDR1 MDHEN and CDR2 SYDVKM. The CDR3 has 17 amino acids. The V gene end was trimmed by 7 bases and the J gene end by 0 bases; junction bases not matched to a gene: 12.

The CDR3 here is CAWKLAGLSYGYTF. The CDR3 DNA is TGTGCCTGGAAGTTAGCAGGGTTATCCTATGGCTACACCTTC. The chain recombines TRBV30 with TRBJ1-2; maybe TRBD1 (5 bases). The CDR3 loop spans 14 amino acids. V was cut by 4 bases and J by 4 bases, with 16 bases left in between. Germline-derived CDR1 and CDR2 are GTSNPN and SVGIG (reference sequence).

The CDR3 coding sequence is TGTGCCAGCAGTGGGGGACAGGGGGGTTACACTGAAGCTTTCTTT. This gives the protein CASSGGQGGYTEAFF. J is TRBJ1-1 and V is TRBV2, with 11 nucleotides matching TRBD1. The V gene end was trimmed by 4 bases and the J gene end by 3 bases; junction bases not matched to a gene: 4. CDR1 is SNHLY, CDR2 FYNNEI, per germline. The CDR3 loop spans 15 amino acids.

The genes are TRBV13 and TRBJ2-6; TRBD2 matches at 13 bases. Germline V gene sequence: CDR1 PRHDT, CDR2 FYEKMQ (reference sequence). There are 19 residues in the CDR3. V lost 5 bases to trimming and J lost 0 bases; unmatched junction nucleotides: 7. The CDR3 loop is CASSILTSGRVSGANVLTF. CDR3 bases: TGTGCCAGCAGCATCCTCACTAGCGGGAGGGTCTCTGGGGCCAACGTCCTGACTTTC.

The gene calls are TRBV7-9 and TRBJ2-6; D gene ambiguous. Trimming pared 4 bases from V and 6 bases from J, leaving 10 bases between. Germline V gene lookup returns CDR1 SEHNR and CDR2 FQNEAQ (reference sequence). The CDR3 is made up of 14 amino acids. This chain's CDR3 is CASSSPFEANVLTF. CDR3 DNA: TGTGCCAGCAGCTCACCCTTCGAGGCCAACGTCCTGACTTTC.

The chain recombines TRBV6-6 with TRBJ1-2; TRBD1 might be the D (6 bases). Per the germline V gene, CDR1 is MNHNY and CDR2 is SVGAGI (reference sequence). The CDR3 contains 15 residues. The V end lost 6 bases, the J end lost 4 bases, and 18 bases lay between the germline ends. CDR3 bases: TGTGCCAGCAGACACTCAGGTGAAGGGGGCTATGGCTACACCTTC. This codes for CASRHSGEGGYGYTF.

The V call is TRBV7-9, the J call TRBJ2-3; D unresolved. The CDR3 consists of 14 residues. The germline V gene encodes CDR1 SEHNR and CDR2 FQNEAQ (reference sequence). Trimming took 1 base from V and 3 from J, leaving 8 bases between them. The CDR3 protein is CASSLVPFTDTQYF. The CDR3 DNA follows: TGTGCCAGCAGCTTAGTACCCTTTACAGATACGCAGTATTTT.

V usage is TRBV6-1 and J usage is TRBJ2-5, with D tentatively TRBD1 (6 bases). Germline loops: CDR1 MNHNS, CDR2 SASEGT. Trimming removed 4 bases at V and 4 bases at J, with 16 bases between. The CDR3 is 15 residues long. The CDR3 DNA sequence: TGTGCCAGCAGTGGTTTTGACAGGATGGGAGAGACCCAGTACTTC. The encoded protein is CASSGFDRMGETQYF.

V is TRBV5-1 and J is TRBJ1-1; D remains unclear. V lost 2 bases and J 2 bases, leaving 19 bases between the germline ends. The CDR3 loop spans 17 amino acids. CDR1 is SGHRS, CDR2 YFSETQ, per germline. CDR3 sequence (DNA): TGCGCCAGCAGCTTATATCTATCGGGGTCGATCAACACTGAAGCTTTCTTT. Protein product: CASSLYLSGSINTEAFF.

This clone was recorded only once. The rearrangement joins TRBV18 to TRBJ2-3; tentative D call: TRBD1 (6 bases). Trimming left V 0 bases short and J 3 bases short, with 13 bases between. The CDR3 has 16 amino acids. Looked up from germline, CDR1 is KGHSH and CDR2 is LQKENI. CDR3 in amino acids: CASSPPDRWGTDTQYF. The CDR3 coding sequence is TGTGCCAGCTCACCACCAGACAGGTGGGGGACAGATACGCAGTATTTT.

The chain uses TRBV7-7 and TRBJ2-7; the D gene could be TRBD1 or TRBD2 (5 bases each). The CDR3 sequence is 15 residues long. V lost 2 bases to trimming and J lost 3 bases, with 14 bases between them. CDR1 and CDR2 from the germline V gene are SSHAT and FNYEAQ (reference sequence). CDR3 nucleotides: TGTGCCAGCAGCTTAAGATCGGGGCCCAACTACGAGCAGTACTTC. The encoded protein is CASSLRSGPNYEQYF.

V is TRBV9 and J is TRBJ2-1; D gene ambiguous. Trimming removed 3 bases at V and 10 bases at J, with 14 bases between. Germline loops: CDR1 SGDLS, CDR2 YYNGEE. The length of the CDR3 is 13 residues. CDR3 bases: TGTGCCAGCAGCGGGGGTTGGGTGGAGGAGCAGTTCTTC. Encoded protein: CASSGGWVEEQFF.

The V gene is TRBV29-1, the J gene TRBJ1-5; D not resolved. The CDR3 contains 14 residues. The ends were cut back, 6 bases at V and 1 base at J, with 13 bases in the middle. CDR1 is SQVTM, CDR2 ANQGSEA, per germline. The CDR3 region has the DNA TGCAGCGTATCAAGCGGAGGGAGCAATCAGCCCCAGCATTTT. Amino acid sequence: CSVSSGGSNQPQHF.

This sequence joins TRBV7-3 and TRBJ2-1, with 9 bases fitting TRBD1. Germline CDR1 is SGHTA and CDR2 is FQGTGA. After removal of 8 bases from V and 8 bases from J, the junction contained 10 bases not matched to a gene. The CDR3 loop spans 14 amino acids. For the CDR3, the DNA is TGTGCCAGCTCTTTATACAGGGGGCTGGATGAGCAGTTCTTC. Translation gives CASSLYRGLDEQFF.

V and J are TRBV30 and TRBJ2-7, with D unresolved. The ends were cut back, 6 bases at V and 0 bases at J, with 15 bases in the middle. CDR3 length: 14 residues. Germline V lookup: CDR1 GTSNPN, CDR2 SVGIG (reference sequence). Here the CDR3 reads CACGWVESSYEQYF. The CDR3 nucleotides read TGTGCCTGTGGCTGGGTGGAGAGCTCCTACGAGCAGTACTTC.

This chain uses TRBV6-5 with TRBJ2-7; D is undetermined. The length of the CDR3 is 11 residues. Trimming removed 3 bases from V and 3 bases from J, with 3 bases in between. CDR1 and CDR2 (germline): MNHEY, SVGAGI. The chain's CDR3 is CASSYHYEQYF. The CDR3 bases are TGTGCCAGCAGTTATCACTACGAGCAGTACTTC.

This clone was seen once. This chain connects TRBV7-9 to TRBJ2-7, with D perhaps matching TRBD1 or TRBD2 (5 bases each). Germline V gene sequence: CDR1 SEHNR, CDR2 FQNEAQ (reference sequence). V was trimmed by 5 bases and J by 5 bases, leaving 19 bases between them. This CDR3 is built from 15 residues. The CDR3 region is CASSPPGRPIHEQYF. CDR3 in DNA: TGTGCCAGCAGCCCACCGGGACGCCCCATCCACGAGCAGTACTTC.

V and J are TRBV5-1 and TRBJ2-1, with 12 bases fitting TRBD1. J gave up 10 bases and V 4 bases, and 9 bases lay outside the gene matches. CDR3 length: 15 residues. Germline V CDR1 and CDR2: SGHRS, YFSETQ. The CDR3 loop reads CASSGGQGAAVEQFF. Here the CDR3 DNA reads TGCGCCAGCAGCGGGGGACAGGGGGCGGCTGTGGAGCAGTTCTTC.

This chain uses TRBV5-1 with TRBJ2-7; 10 nucleotides agree with TRBD1. Germline V gene lookup returns CDR1 SGHRS and CDR2 YFSETQ. V trimming: 4 bases; J trimming: 5 bases; junction bases outside the gene matches: 9. The CDR3 extends over 15 amino acids. CDR3 amino acids: CASSLQGQGVDEQYF. DNA of the CDR3: TGCGCCAGCAGCCTACAAGGACAGGGGGTCGACGAGCAGTACTTC.

The chain joins TRBV27 to TRBJ2-7; 8 bases agree with TRBD1. CDR1 is MNHEY, CDR2 SMNVEV, per germline (reference sequence). The CDR3 covers 14 residues. With 2 bases clipped from V and 5 bases from J, the junction kept 5 bases outside the gene matches. The DNA of the CDR3 is TGTGCCAGCAGTTTAGGACAGGGAGTTGACGAGCAGTACTTC. The encoded protein is CASSLGQGVDEQYF.

This chain connects TRBV12-5 to TRBJ1-4; 7 nucleotides align to TRBD1. Germline V gene lookup returns CDR1 LGHNT and CDR2 FRNRAP. Trimming at V came to 5 bases and at J to 0 bases, leaving 6 bases not matched to a gene. The CDR3 has 16 amino acids. The CDR3 DNA reads TGTGCTAGTGGTCTGCGGACAGGACCAACTAATGAAAAACTGTTTTTT. Amino acids: CASGLRTGPTNEKLFF. The full variable domain, its missing parts supplied by reference TRBV12-5 and TRBJ1-4, is DARVTQTPRHKVTEMGQEVTMRCQPILGHNTVFWYRQTMMQGLELLAYFRNRAPLDDSGMPKDRFSAEMPDATLATLKIQPSEPRDSAVYFCASGLRTGPTNEKLFFGSGTQLSVL.